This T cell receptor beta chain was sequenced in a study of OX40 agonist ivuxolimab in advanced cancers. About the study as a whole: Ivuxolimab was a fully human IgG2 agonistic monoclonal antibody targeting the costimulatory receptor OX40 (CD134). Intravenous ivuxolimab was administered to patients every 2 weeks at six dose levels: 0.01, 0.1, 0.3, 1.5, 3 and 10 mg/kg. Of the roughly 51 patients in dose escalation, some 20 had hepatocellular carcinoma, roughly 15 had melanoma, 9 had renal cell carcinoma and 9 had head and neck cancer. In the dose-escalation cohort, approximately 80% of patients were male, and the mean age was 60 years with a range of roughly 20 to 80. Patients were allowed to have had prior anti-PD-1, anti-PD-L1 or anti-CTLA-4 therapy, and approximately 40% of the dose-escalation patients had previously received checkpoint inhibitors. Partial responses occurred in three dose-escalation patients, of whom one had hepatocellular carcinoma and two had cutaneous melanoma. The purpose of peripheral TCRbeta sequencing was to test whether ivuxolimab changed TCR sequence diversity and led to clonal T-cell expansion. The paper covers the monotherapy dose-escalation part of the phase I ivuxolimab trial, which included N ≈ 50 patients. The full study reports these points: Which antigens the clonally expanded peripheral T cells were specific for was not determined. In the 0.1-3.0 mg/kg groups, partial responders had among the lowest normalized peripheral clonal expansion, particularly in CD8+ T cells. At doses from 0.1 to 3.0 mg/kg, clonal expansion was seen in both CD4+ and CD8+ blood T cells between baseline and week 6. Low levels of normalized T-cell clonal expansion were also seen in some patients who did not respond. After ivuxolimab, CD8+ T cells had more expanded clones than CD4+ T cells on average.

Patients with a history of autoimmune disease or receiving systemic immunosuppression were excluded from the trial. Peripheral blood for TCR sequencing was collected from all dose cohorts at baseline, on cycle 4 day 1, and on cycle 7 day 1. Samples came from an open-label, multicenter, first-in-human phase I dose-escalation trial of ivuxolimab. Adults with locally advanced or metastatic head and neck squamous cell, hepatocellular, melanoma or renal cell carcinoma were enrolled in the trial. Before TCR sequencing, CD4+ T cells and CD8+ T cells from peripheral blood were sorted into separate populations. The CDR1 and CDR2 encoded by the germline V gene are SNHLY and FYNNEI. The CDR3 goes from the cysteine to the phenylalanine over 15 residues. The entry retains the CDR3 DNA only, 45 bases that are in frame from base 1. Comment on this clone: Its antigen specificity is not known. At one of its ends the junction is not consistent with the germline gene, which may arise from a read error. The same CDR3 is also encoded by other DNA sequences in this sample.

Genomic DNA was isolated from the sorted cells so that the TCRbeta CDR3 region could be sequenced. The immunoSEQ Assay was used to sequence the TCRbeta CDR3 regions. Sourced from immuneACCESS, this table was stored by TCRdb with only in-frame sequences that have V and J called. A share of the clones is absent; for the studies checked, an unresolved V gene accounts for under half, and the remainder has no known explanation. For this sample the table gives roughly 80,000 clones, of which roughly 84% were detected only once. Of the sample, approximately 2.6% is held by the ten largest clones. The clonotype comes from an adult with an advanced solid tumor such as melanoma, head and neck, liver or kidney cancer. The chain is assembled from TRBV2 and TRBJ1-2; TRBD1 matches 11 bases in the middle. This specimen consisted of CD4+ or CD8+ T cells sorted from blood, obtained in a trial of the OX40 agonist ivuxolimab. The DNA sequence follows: TGCGCCAGCAGTGAAGCTTGGGGGACAGGGGGTGGCTACACCTTC. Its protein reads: CASSEAWGTGGGYTF.